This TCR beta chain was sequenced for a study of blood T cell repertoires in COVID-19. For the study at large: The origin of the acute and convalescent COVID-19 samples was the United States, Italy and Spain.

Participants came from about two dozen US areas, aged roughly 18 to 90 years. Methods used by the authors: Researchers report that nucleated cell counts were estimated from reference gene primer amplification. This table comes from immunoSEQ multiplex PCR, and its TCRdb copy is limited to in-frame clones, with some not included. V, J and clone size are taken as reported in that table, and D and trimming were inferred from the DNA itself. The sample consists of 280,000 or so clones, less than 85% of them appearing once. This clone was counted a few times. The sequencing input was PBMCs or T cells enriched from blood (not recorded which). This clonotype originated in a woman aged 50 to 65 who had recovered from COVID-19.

CDR3 sequence reads: CASSARQGWGVETQYF. The CDR3 region has the DNA TGCGCCAGCAGCGCCCGACAGGGCTGGGGGGTAGAGACCCAGTACTTC. J is TRBJ2-5 and V is TRBV4-3; TRBD1 is a possible D gene (7 bases). The CDR3 is 16 amino acids. Germline CDR1 is LGHNA and CDR2 is YSLEER. V lost 5 bases and J 4 bases, leaving 20 bases between the germline ends.